This T cell receptor (beta chain) was documented in a study of blood T cell repertoires in COVID-19. Across the whole study: There were acute and convalescent COVID-19 samples, and they came from the United States, Italy and Spain. PBMCs, B-cell-depleted T cells, or T cells were the source of the cDNA or gDNA that made up the material.

The authors' processing: Amplification with reference gene primers provided the estimates of nucleated cell counts. Sequencing was performed with immunoSEQ multiplex PCR; in TCRdb, only in-frame clones are kept and a portion is missing. V and J calls plus clone size are reproduced from that table; the DNA served to infer D and trimming. The sample lists some 130,000 clones, about three quarters occurring once. The V end lost 6 bases, the J end lost 3 bases, and 11 bases lay between the germline ends. The CDR3 extends over 13 amino acids. The chain carries TRBV12-3 or TRBV12-4 and TRBJ1-1; the D is unclear. Sequenced input: peripheral blood. This clonotype originated in a man older than 75 with acute or convalescent COVID-19. This CDR3 is CASRFDTYTEAFF. CDR3 in DNA: TGTGCCAGCAGGTTCGACACGTACACTGAAGCTTTCTTT.